This T cell receptor (beta chain) came from a study of blood T cell repertoires in COVID-19. As for the study in general: Spain, Italy and the United States supplied samples that represented acute and convalescent COVID-19. PBMCs, B-cell-depleted T cells, or T cells provided the cDNA or gDNA that made up the material.

As handled by the study authors: Amplification of reference gene primers provided the estimated nucleated cell counts. Sequencing was performed with immunoSEQ multiplex PCR; in TCRdb, only in-frame clones are kept and a portion is missing. The V and J calls and clone size are taken from that table; D and trimming were inferred from the DNA. The data show approximately 140,000 clones, approximately 90% seen once. The TCR was taken from a human donor in a cohort sampled during active COVID-19. Source material: peripheral blood.

The CDR3 loop reads CASGLSGDNEQFF. CDR3 sequence (DNA): TGTGCCAGCGGACTTTCAGGGGACAATGAGCAGTTCTTC. The chain uses TRBV7-2 and TRBJ2-1; perhaps TRBD1 as D (6 bases). The V and J ends lost 8 bases and 5 bases respectively, with 13 bases between them. Looked up from germline, CDR1 is SGHTA and CDR2 is FQGNSA. The CDR3 is 13 residues long.